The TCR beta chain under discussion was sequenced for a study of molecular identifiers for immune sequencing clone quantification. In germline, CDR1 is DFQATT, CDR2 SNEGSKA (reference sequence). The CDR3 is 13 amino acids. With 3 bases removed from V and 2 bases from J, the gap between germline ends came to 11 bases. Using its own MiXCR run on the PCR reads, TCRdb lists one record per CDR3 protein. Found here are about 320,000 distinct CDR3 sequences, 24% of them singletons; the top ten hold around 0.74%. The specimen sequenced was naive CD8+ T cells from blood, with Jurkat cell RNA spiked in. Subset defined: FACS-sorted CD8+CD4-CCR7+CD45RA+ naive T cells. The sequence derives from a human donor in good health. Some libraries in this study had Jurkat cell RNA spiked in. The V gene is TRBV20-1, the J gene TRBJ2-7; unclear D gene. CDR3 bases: TGCAGTGCTAGTGGCGCCTGGCCCTACGAGCAGTACTTC. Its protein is CSASGAWPYEQYF.